This T cell receptor beta chain comes out of a study of blood T cells in healthy people across ages. Study-wide points: Higher naive T cell percentage went strongly together with higher TCR beta diversity. Per million T cells, TCR beta diversity dropped roughly linearly as age increased. It was the long-lived donors that had more naive CD4+ cells and higher diversity than aged donors.

Every donor provided 7.5 to 10 milliliters of peripheral blood. A second PCR, run for about 7 to 11 cycles, used a sample-barcoded 5' primer plus a J-beta primer mix. TCRdb recomputed calls from the 5' RACE reads with MiXCR, one row per CDR3 protein. Of about 400,000 distinct CDR3 sequences in the sample, more than 45% were seen once. Trimming removed 4 bases at V and 3 bases at J, with 8 bases between. The CDR3 has 13 amino acids. From germline, CDR1 is MNHEY and CDR2 SVGEGT. Comment on this clonotype: Its specificity is not known.

The chain recombines TRBV6-2 or TRBV6-3 with TRBJ2-3, with TRBD2 as a possible D gene (6 bases). Sequences were obtained from blood. This clonotype originated in a man aged 55 to 70 in good health. CDR3 bases: TGTGCCAGCAGTTCCGCGGGGACAGATACGCAGTATTTT. Its protein is CASSSAGTDTQYF.